This T cell receptor (beta chain) was sequenced in a study of T cell changes during pregnancy in multiple sclerosis. Using immunoSEQ multiplex PCR, the repertoire was profiled, and TCRdb retains in-frame clones only, with some absent. The sample lists under 90,000 clones; approximately 95% were seen once. CDR1 is SGHNT, CDR2 YYREEE, per germline (reference sequence). The CDR3 length is 15 residues. With 9 bases removed from V and 0 bases from J, the gap between germline ends came to 17 bases. The V and J genes are TRBV5-4 and TRBJ2-3, with D maybe TRBD2 (6 bases). This sample comprised peripheral blood, obtained in the second trimester of pregnancy. The receptor comes from a female donor in good health, enrolled as a control in a pregnancy study. The DNA for the CDR3 is TGTGCCACTAAGTTAGCGGCGCCTAGCACAGATACGCAGTATTTT. Amino acids: CATKLAAPSTDTQYF.